The sequence of this T cell receptor beta chain was determined in a study of beta chain features in type 1 diabetes. Reverse transcription of all isolated RNA meant that expressed TCRB transcripts were sequenced. The method was immunoSEQ multiplex PCR; TCRdb's version includes in-frame clones alone and lacks a portion of them. The data hold about 230,000 clones, with more than 9% observed a single time. The table lists this clone with a few counts. V was cut by 9 bases and J by 7 bases, with 13 bases left in between. Germline V CDR1 and CDR2: SGHVS, FQNEAQ. This CDR3 region has 12 residues. This chain connects TRBV7-8 to TRBJ2-1, with D perhaps TRBD2 (5 bases). Sequenced: naive CD4+ T cells from blood. The receptor's source is a woman younger than 35 in good health. CDR3 sequence (DNA): TGTGCCAGGGCGAGGCGGGTTAATGAGCAGTTCTTC. Its translation: CARARRVNEQFF. Using reference TRBV7-8 and TRBJ2-1 for the parts outside the CDR3, the full variable domain is GAGVSQSPRYKVAKRGQDVALRCDPISGHVSLFWYQQALGQGPEFLTYFQNEAQLDKSGLPSDRFFAERPEGSVSTLKIQRTQQEDSAVYLCARARRVNEQFFGPGTRLTVL.